The 32 T cell receptor beta chains below come from one sample, sequenced in a study of OX40 agonist ivuxolimab in advanced cancers. TCRdb's table, derived via immunoSEQ multiplex PCR, lists solely in-frame clones and lacks some. The profile shows under 50,000 clones, about three quarters of them singletons. The material was CD4+ or CD8+ T cells sorted from blood, obtained in a trial of the OX40 agonist ivuxolimab. The receptors here all came from an adult with an advanced solid tumor such as melanoma, head and neck, liver or kidney cancer.

The chain links TRBV7-2 to TRBJ1-1; D is unresolved. V dropped 1 base and J dropped 5 bases, with 8 bases sitting between them. In germline, CDR1 is SGHTA, CDR2 FQGNSA. The CDR3 has 13 amino acids. The CDR3 bases are TGTGCCAGCAGCTTAGTGGAGAGGACTGAAGCTTTCTTT. Its protein is CASSLVERTEAFF.

This clone is medium-sized (0.01 to 0.1%). The gene calls are TRBV2 and TRBJ2-7, with D hard to call. Between the trimmed V and J ends, which lost 4 bases and 4 bases, there was a span of 14 bases. This CDR3 has 14 amino acids. Per the germline V gene, CDR1 is SNHLY and CDR2 is FYNNEI. The CDR3 DNA follows: TGTGCCAGCAGTGGTGGCGTAATACCTTACGAGCAGTACTTC. Protein product: CASSGGVIPYEQYF. Supplemented by reference TRBV2 and TRBJ2-7, the full variable domain reads EPEVTQTPSHQVTQMGQEVILRCVPISNHLYFYWYRQILGQKVEFLVSFYNNEISEKSEIFDDQFSVERPDGSNFTLKIRSTKLEDSAMYFCASSGGVIPYEQYFGPGTRLTVT.

The chain recombines TRBV28 with TRBJ1-4; the D gene is possibly TRBD1 (6 bases). Germline-derived CDR1 and CDR2 are MDHEN and SYDVKM. V was pared by 2 bases and J by 1 base, with 11 bases between. CDR3 length equals 16 residues. CDR3 region: CASSLTLQGTNEKLFF. CDR3 bases: TGTGCCAGCAGTTTAACCCTACAGGGAACTAATGAAAAACTGTTTTTT.

The genes are TRBV19 and TRBJ2-5, with a tentative D call TRBD2 (5 bases). Trimming removed 5 bases at V and 5 bases at J, with 12 bases between. The CDR3 sequence is 13 residues long. The V gene's germline CDR1 is LNHDA and CDR2 SQIVND (reference sequence). The CDR3 region is CASSFSTGETQYF. CDR3 nucleotides: TGTGCCAGTAGTTTTTCGACGGGGGAGACCCAGTACTTC.

The chain recombines TRBV7-9 with TRBJ1-1; TRBD1 might be the D (5 bases). Trimming stripped 0 bases from V and 6 bases from J, with 14 bases between. This CDR3 has 15 residues. Germline CDR1 reads SEHNR; CDR2 reads FQNEAQ (reference sequence). The CDR3 DNA reads TGTGCCAGCAGCTTAGCCGAGGGACTACACTCTGAAGCTTTCTTT. Translating it yields CASSLAEGLHSEAFF.

This chain links TRBV6-1 with TRBJ2-5; TRBD2 agrees at 12 bases. J was trimmed by 1 base and V by 4 bases; bases with no gene match: 4. CDR1 and CDR2 (germline): MNHNS, SASEGT. There are 16 residues in the CDR3. The CDR3 DNA reads TGTGCCAGCAGTGTTGGACTAGCGGGGACCCAAGAGACCCAGTACTTC. Its protein product is CASSVGLAGTQETQYF.

This clone was observed a few times. The J gene is TRBJ2-2, the V gene TRBV27, with D perhaps TRBD1 or TRBD2 (6 bases each). This CDR3 is built from 16 residues. Trimming pared 5 bases from V and 7 bases from J, leaving 20 bases between. Per germline, CDR1 MNHEY and CDR2 SMNVEV (reference sequence). The CDR3 DNA follows: TGTGCCAGCAGTCCCAGGCAGAGGGGGGCGTTCGGGGAGCTGTTTTTT. Translation: CASSPRQRGAFGELFF.

The chain couples TRBV10-3 to TRBJ1-5; perhaps TRBD1 as D (6 bases). The germline V gene has CDR1 ENHRY and CDR2 SYGVKD. Trimming shortened V by 6 bases and J by 4 bases, and 13 bases separated the two germline ends. The CDR3 consists of 14 residues. The CDR3 bases are TGTGCCATCAGCCCCGAGGGGGTAAATCAGCCCCAGCATTTT. Amino acid sequence: CAISPEGVNQPQHF.

This sequence joins TRBV7-9 and TRBJ2-1, with D possibly TRBD1 on 5 matching bases. From germline, CDR1 is SEHNR and CDR2 FQNEAQ (reference sequence). The V end was cut by 1 base, the J end by 0 bases, with 10 bases between. This CDR3 has 16 residues. The CDR3 loop is CASSLETVASYNEQFF. The CDR3 DNA reads TGTGCCAGCAGCTTAGAGACAGTGGCCTCCTACAATGAGCAGTTCTTC.

The chain is built from TRBV6-1 and TRBJ1-1; D gene ambiguous. The germline V gene has CDR1 MNHNS and CDR2 SASEGT. The length of the CDR3 is 14 residues. Trimming took off 5 bases at V and 5 bases at J, with 15 bases between the two ends. Here the CDR3 DNA reads TGTGCCAGCAGTCCTCGTGCGGAATTAACTGAAGCTTTCTTT. Protein: CASSPRAELTEAFF.

The chain employs TRBV2 and TRBJ1-1; TRBD1 is a possible D gene (6 bases). The V and J ends lost 6 bases and 3 bases respectively, with 17 bases between them. CDR1 and CDR2 (germline): SNHLY, FYNNEI. This CDR3 region has 15 residues. CDR3 residues: CASRYRQVRDTEAFF. DNA of the CDR3: TGTGCCAGCAGATACAGACAGGTTAGAGACACTGAAGCTTTCTTT.

This chain joins TRBV19 and TRBJ2-7; 10 bases match TRBD1. The germline CDR1 and CDR2 sequences are LNHDA and SQIVND (reference sequence). This CDR3 has 15 residues. V was pared by 5 bases and J by 5 bases, with 9 bases of the junction left unmatched. The CDR3 spells CASSPDRGRKDEQYF. CDR3 DNA: TGTGCCAGTAGTCCAGACAGGGGGCGCAAGGACGAGCAGTACTTC.

The chain couples TRBV7-9 to TRBJ2-3; 10 bases agree with TRBD2. There are 19 residues in the CDR3. The V gene end was trimmed by 6 bases and the J gene end by 4 bases; junction bases not matched to a gene: 19. Germline V lookup: CDR1 SEHNR, CDR2 FQNEAQ (reference sequence). CDR3 nucleotides: TGTGCCAGCAGTTTCCCGTCCCAGCGGGAGGGCCCAGACCCAGATACGCAGTATTTT. Translation: CASSFPSQREGPDPDTQYF. Full variable domain (missing parts from reference TRBV7-9 and TRBJ2-3): DTGVSQNPRHKITKRGQNVTFRCDPISEHNRLYWYRQTLGQGPEFLTYFQNEAQLEKSRLLSDRFSAERPKGSFSTLEIQRTEQGDSAMYLCASSFPSQREGPDPDTQYFGPGTRLTVL.

CDR3 residues: CASSQGQGRSYTF. The CDR3 nucleotides are TGTGCCAGCAGCCAGGGACAGGGGAGAAGCTACACCTTC. The rearrangement uses TRBV6-6 and TRBJ1-2; 10 positions match TRBD1. This CDR3 spans 13 amino acids. CDR1 and CDR2 from the germline V gene are MNHNY and SVGAGI (reference sequence). Trimming cost V 6 bases and J 9 bases; bases outside gene matches: 7.

The chain uses TRBV7-9 and TRBJ2-2; 9 bases align to TRBD2. V dropped 4 bases and J dropped 6; count of bases not matched to a gene: 15. CDR1 is SEHNR and CDR2 is FQNEAQ in the germline V gene (reference sequence). CDR3 length equals 18 residues. CDR3 loop: CASSSLSGSGRYSGELFF. The CDR3 region has the DNA TGTGCCAGCAGCTCCCTAAGCGGTAGCGGGAGATATTCCGGGGAGCTGTTTTTT.

The chain carries TRBV2 and TRBJ2-1; TRBD1 matches 7 bases. The germline gives CDR1 SNHLY, CDR2 FYNNEI. The CDR3 is 13 residues long. The V and J ends lost 6 bases and 8 bases, in that order; junction bases with no gene match: 7. The CDR3 region has the DNA TGTGCCAGCAGCGCTGACAGGGCCTATGAGCAGTTCTTC. This gives the protein CASSADRAYEQFF.

The CDR3 nucleotides read TGTGCCAGTAGTAACGGGAGTCCGGGCGAGCAGTACTTC. This gives the protein CASSNGSPGEQYF. The J gene is TRBJ2-7, the V gene TRBV19; TRBD2 is a possible D gene (6 bases). CDR1 and CDR2 (germline): LNHDA, SQIVND (reference sequence). This CDR3 comprises 13 residues. Trimming took off 4 bases at V and 6 bases at J, with 13 bases between the two ends.

This sequence joins TRBV7-9 and TRBJ2-7; D possibly corresponds to TRBD2 (6 bases). CDR1 is SEHNR and CDR2 is FQNEAQ in the germline V gene (reference sequence). The CDR3 runs to 14 residues. V was shortened by 1 base and J by 6 bases, with 13 bases between the two germline ends. The DNA of the CDR3 is TGTGCCAGCAGCTTAGACGGGAGAAGTTCCGAGCAGTACTTC. As protein: CASSLDGRSSEQYF.

The rearrangement links TRBV7-6 to TRBJ2-3, with 13 bases that match TRBD2. CDR1 is SGHVS and CDR2 is FNYEAQ in the germline V gene. This CDR3 is 17 amino acids long. The V segment lost 4 bases and the J segment 2 bases; nucleotides outside the gene matches: 6. The CDR3 DNA is TGTGCCAGCAGCTCCGGACTAGCGGGAGCCTACACAGATACGCAGTATTTT. Translation gives CASSSGLAGAYTDTQYF.

This clone was observed once. The chain couples TRBV5-4 to TRBJ2-2; the D is unclear. The CDR3 runs to 11 residues. Germline V CDR1 and CDR2: SGHNT, YYREEE (reference sequence). Trimming took off 2 bases at V and 6 bases at J, with 2 bases between the two ends. The DNA for the CDR3 is TGTGCCAGCAGCTTCGCCGGGGAGCTGTTTTTT. Its translation is CASSFAGELFF.

The chain's CDR3 is CASSLRLLAGGTFYEQYF. The DNA of the CDR3 is TGTGCCAGCAGTTTACGCCTTCTAGCGGGAGGAACCTTCTACGAGCAGTACTTC. The chain carries TRBV27 and TRBJ2-7, with TRBD2 identical over 11 bases. Germline V gene lookup returns CDR1 MNHEY and CDR2 SMNVEV (reference sequence). V shed 2 bases, J shed 3 bases, and the junction held 12 bases outside the gene matches. This CDR3 has 18 residues.

This clone was picked up a small number of times. V gene TRBV16 combines with J gene TRBJ2-1; perhaps TRBD2 as D (5 bases). V shed 1 base and J shed 0 bases, with 10 bases lying between them. The germline V gene encodes CDR1 KGHSY and CDR2 FQNENV. The CDR3 contains 16 residues. CDR3 coding DNA: TGTGCCAGCAGCCAATATAGCGCGAGCTCCTACAATGAGCAGTTCTTC. This encodes CASSQYSASSYNEQFF.

This clone occurred a few times. The gene calls are TRBV9 and TRBJ2-1; TRBD2 matches 14 bases. J gave up 3 bases and V 3 bases, and 14 bases lay outside the gene matches. Germline CDR1 reads SGDLS; CDR2 reads YYNGEE. The CDR3 covers 20 residues. This CDR3 is CASSAPLTGTSGRGYNEQFF. CDR3 DNA: TGTGCCAGCAGCGCCCCCCTCACCGGGACTAGCGGGAGAGGCTACAATGAGCAGTTCTTC.

The gene calls are TRBV10-3 and TRBJ2-2, with 8 bases identical to TRBD2. CDR1 is ENHRY, CDR2 SYGVKD, per germline. With V trimmed by 8 bases and J by 6 bases, 5 bases remained unmatched. The CDR3 covers 13 residues. The DNA for the CDR3 is TGTGCCATCCGGCGGGAGGATGCCGGGGAGCTGTTTTTT. This translates into CAIRREDAGELFF.

The chain combines TRBV27 with TRBJ2-7, with D possibly TRBD2 on 6 matching bases. Germline V lookup: CDR1 MNHEY, CDR2 SMNVEV (reference sequence). The V end lost 7 bases, the J end lost 2 bases, and 15 bases lay between the germline ends. This CDR3 region has 14 residues. The CDR3 sequence is CASKRAGTPYEQYF. The CDR3 nucleotides are TGTGCCAGCAAGAGGGCGGGAACCCCCTACGAGCAGTACTTC.

The chain uses TRBV5-1 and TRBJ2-7; 8 bases agree with TRBD2. Germline V gene sequence: CDR1 SGHRS, CDR2 YFSETQ. The ends lost 0 bases at V and 3 bases at J; junction bases unmatched: 8. The CDR3 runs 16 residues. DNA of the CDR3: TGCGCCAGCAGCTTGGGGTTATCTAGCGGGCACTACGAGCAGTACTTC. Its protein product is CASSLGLSSGHYEQYF. Filled out from reference TRBV5-1 and TRBJ2-7, the complete variable domain reads KAGVTQTPRYLIKTRGQQVTLSCSPISGHRSVSWYQQTPGQGLQFLFEYFSETQRNKGNFPGRFSGRQFSNSRSEMNVSTLELGDSALYLCASSLGLSSGHYEQYFGPGTRLTVT.

This rearrangement joins TRBV9 to TRBJ2-1; D not certain. Germline lookup yields CDR1 SGDLS and CDR2 YYNGEE. V lost 0 bases to trimming and J lost 0 bases, with 7 bases between them. This CDR3 region has 15 residues. CDR3 DNA sequence: TGTGCCAGCAGCGTAGTACCAACCTCCTACAATGAGCAGTTCTTC. Protein product: CASSVVPTSYNEQFF.

V is TRBV15 and J is TRBJ1-5; D remains ambiguous. CDR1 LNHNV and CDR2 YYDKDF come from the germline V gene (reference sequence). V was pared by 0 bases and J by 5 bases, with 11 bases between. The CDR3 is 15 residues long. The CDR3 DNA follows: TGTGCCACCAGCAGAGACCGACGGGAAGATCAGCCCCAGCATTTT. Its translation: CATSRDRREDQPQHF. The full variable domain, completed using reference TRBV15 and TRBJ1-5, is DAMVIQNPRYQVTQFGKPVTLSCSQTLNHNVMYWYQQKSSQAPKLLFHYYDKDFNNEADTPDNFQSRRPNTSFCFLDIRSPGLGDTAMYLCATSRDRREDQPQHFGDGTRLSIL.

The chain has TRBV30 and TRBJ1-1, with a possible D match to TRBD1 (5 bases). With 2 bases removed from V and 8 bases from J, the gap between germline ends came to 15 bases. Germline V gene data show CDR1 as GTSNPN and CDR2 as SVGIG (reference sequence). The CDR3 is made up of 13 amino acids. This CDR3 reads CAWSLAGPQEAFF. CDR3 nucleotide sequence: TGTGCCTGGAGTCTAGCGGGGCCTCAGGAAGCTTTCTTT.

CDR3: CASSTSHRLQPQHF. The CDR3 DNA reads TGTGCCAGCAGCACATCCCACAGGCTTCAGCCCCAGCATTTT. The genes are TRBV13 and TRBJ1-5; D is perhaps TRBD1 (5 bases). The length of the CDR3 is 14 residues. Germline assignment: CDR1 PRHDT and CDR2 FYEKMQ (reference sequence). The V end was cut by 5 bases, the J end by 6 bases, with 14 bases between. The full variable domain, in which reference TRBV13 and TRBJ1-5 provide the parts outside the CDR3, is AAGVIQSPRHLIKEKRETATLKCYPIPRHDTVYWYQQGPGQDPQFLISFYEKMQSDKGSIPDRFSAQQFSDYHSELNMSSLELGDSALYFCASSTSHRLQPQHFGDGTRLSIL.

The gene calls are TRBV7-2 and TRBJ1-4, with 8 bases matching TRBD1. Trimming removed 5 bases from V and 7 bases from J; junction bases left unmatched: 9. The germline gives CDR1 SGHTA, CDR2 FQGNSA. This CDR3 is 15 amino acids long. The CDR3 DNA reads as TGTGCCAGCAGCCTAGGGACAGGTGGCCCTGAAAAACTGTTTTTT. Translation gives CASSLGTGGPEKLFF.

This chain links TRBV2 with TRBJ1-5; no clear D gene. V was trimmed by 5 bases and J by 4 bases, leaving 12 bases between them. This CDR3 contains 14 residues. The germline gives CDR1 SNHLY, CDR2 FYNNEI. The CDR3 sequence: CASSPMTVNQPQHF. As DNA, the CDR3 is TGTGCCAGCAGTCCGATGACCGTTAATCAGCCCCAGCATTTT.